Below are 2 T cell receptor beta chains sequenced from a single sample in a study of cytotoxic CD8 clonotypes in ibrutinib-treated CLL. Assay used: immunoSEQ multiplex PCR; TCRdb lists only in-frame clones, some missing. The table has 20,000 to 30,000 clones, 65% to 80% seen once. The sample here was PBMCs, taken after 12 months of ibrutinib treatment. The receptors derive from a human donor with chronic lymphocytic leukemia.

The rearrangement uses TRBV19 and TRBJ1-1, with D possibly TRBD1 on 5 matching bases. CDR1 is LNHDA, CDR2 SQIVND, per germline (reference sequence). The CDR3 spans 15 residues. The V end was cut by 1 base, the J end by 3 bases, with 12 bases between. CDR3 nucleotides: TGTGCCAGTAGTATAGGTGAGGACACCTACACTGAAGCTTTCTTT. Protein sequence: CASSIGEDTYTEAFF. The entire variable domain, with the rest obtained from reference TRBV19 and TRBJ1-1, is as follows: DGGITQSPKYLFRKEGQNVTLSCEQNLNHDAMYWYRQDPGQGLRLIYYSQIVNDFQKGDIAEGYSVSREKKESFPLTVTSAQKNPTAFYLCASSIGEDTYTEAFFGQGTRLTVV.

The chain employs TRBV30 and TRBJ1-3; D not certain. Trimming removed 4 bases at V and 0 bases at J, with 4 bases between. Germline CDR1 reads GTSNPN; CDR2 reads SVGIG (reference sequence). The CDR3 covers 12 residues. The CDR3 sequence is CAWNPSGNTIYF. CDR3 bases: TGTGCCTGGAACCCCTCTGGAAACACCATATATTTT.